Shown below are 25 T cell receptor beta chains from a single sample sequenced in a study of shared clonotypes between healthy human individuals. The data were produced by immunoSEQ multiplex PCR, yet TCRdb's version contains in-frame clones alone and is incomplete. The repertoire includes under 2.5 million clones, about 90% of them detected once, and about 0.36% sits in the top ten. Sample: naive CD4+ T cells from PBMCs. Subset here: CD45RA+ positively selected. The receptor set was obtained from a man aged 18-30 years in good health. Some clones in this sample may be carry-over from other donors' samples.

This chain connects TRBV29-1 to TRBJ2-3; D is perhaps TRBD1 or TRBD2 (5 bases each). From germline, CDR1 is SQVTM and CDR2 ANQGSEA. The V and J ends lost 7 bases and 3 bases respectively, with 11 bases between them. There are 12 residues in the CDR3. The CDR3 reads CSATGATDTQYF. In DNA form, the CDR3 reads TGCAGCGCGACCGGGGCGACAGATACGCAGTATTTT.

The J gene is TRBJ2-3, the V gene TRBV4-1, with unresolved D. The CDR3 runs 15 residues. V was shortened by 4 bases and J by 5 bases, with 16 bases between the two germline ends. The germline CDR1 and CDR2 sequences are MGHRA and YSYEKL. The CDR3 reads CASSLLSWVKDTQYF. The CDR3 nucleotides read TGCGCCAGCAGCCTCCTTAGCTGGGTCAAAGATACGCAGTATTTT.

The J gene is TRBJ1-4, the V gene TRBV20-1, with D perhaps matching TRBD1 (6 bases). V was trimmed by 8 bases and J by 15 bases, leaving 16 bases between them. CDR1 and CDR2 from the germline V gene are DFQATT and SNEGSKA (reference sequence). The CDR3 is made up of 10 amino acids. The CDR3 nucleotides read TGCAGTATAGACAGGTCTGGGGTGTTTTTT. This encodes CSIDRSGVFF.

This chain joins TRBV7-2 and TRBJ2-1; TRBD2 agrees at 10 bases. Germline values: CDR1 SGHTA, CDR2 FQGNSA. V shed 5 bases and J 2 bases; nucleotides not matched to a gene: 3. CDR3 size: 15 residues. The CDR3 loop reads CASSKAGGPYNEQFF. The CDR3 coding sequence is TGTGCCAGCAGCAAAGCGGGAGGGCCCTACAATGAGCAGTTCTTC.

A few counts support this clone. The chain links TRBV2 to TRBJ1-5; D call uncertain. Germline CDR1 and CDR2: SNHLY and FYNNEI. The ends were cut back, 6 bases at V and 4 bases at J, with 10 bases in the middle. The length of the CDR3 is 13 residues. The CDR3 bases are TGTGCCAGCAGGGATGCCAGAAATCAGCCCCAGCATTTT. Translation: CASRDARNQPQHF.

The rearrangement joins TRBV7-3 to TRBJ2-3, with D possibly being TRBD1 (6 bases). V was pared by 5 bases and J by 0 bases, with 15 bases between. Per germline, CDR1 SGHTA and CDR2 FQGTGA. The CDR3 length is 16 residues. Here the CDR3 DNA reads TGTGCCAGCAGCCCGGGCGGAAGGGGGAGCACAGATACGCAGTATTTT. It specifies CASSPGGRGSTDTQYF.

As for this clone: Other DNA sequences from this sample encode an identical CDR3 as well. J is TRBJ2-5 and V is TRBV7-9, with a possible D match to TRBD1 (6 bases). Germline-derived CDR1 and CDR2 are SEHNR and FQNEAQ (reference sequence). Between the trimmed V and J ends, which lost 0 bases and 4 bases, there was a span of 9 bases. CDR3 length: 14 amino acids. The CDR3 is CASSLAGRGETQYF. The CDR3 DNA follows: TGTGCCAGCAGCTTAGCGGGCAGGGGAGAGACCCAGTACTTC.

Here the CDR3 reads CASSVVGDAGYYEQYF. As DNA, the CDR3 is TGTGCCAGCAGCGTAGTGGGGGACGCGGGCTACTACGAGCAGTACTTC. The chain couples TRBV9 to TRBJ2-7, with D perhaps matching TRBD1 or TRBD2 (5 bases each). There are 16 residues in the CDR3. Per the germline V gene, CDR1 is SGDLS and CDR2 is YYNGEE. Trimming removed 0 bases from V and 3 bases from J, with 16 bases in between.

This rearrangement joins TRBV18 to TRBJ1-2; D remains unclear. Germline-derived CDR1 and CDR2 are KGHSH and LQKENI. The V end was cut by 8 bases, the J end by 0 bases, with 4 bases between. This CDR3 has 11 residues. The CDR3 here is CASSSNYGYTF. CDR3 nucleotides: TGTGCCAGCAGCTCTAACTATGGCTACACCTTC.

This clone was picked up one time. The chain has TRBV2 and TRBJ2-1; 7 positions match TRBD1. Germline V CDR1 and CDR2: SNHLY, FYNNEI. Unmatched junction bases numbered 10, after V lost 5 bases and J lost 6 bases. This CDR3 spans 15 amino acids. CDR3 loop: CASSIDRAGGNEQFF. CDR3 nucleotide sequence: TGTGCCAGCAGTATAGACAGGGCAGGGGGCAATGAGCAGTTCTTC.

This chain links TRBV30 with TRBJ1-2, with D unclear. The V end was cut by 3 bases, the J end by 0 bases, with 11 bases between. Germline CDR1 is GTSNPN and CDR2 is SVGIG (reference sequence). The CDR3 spans 14 residues. The CDR3 region is CAWRPRPANYGYTF. In nucleotides, the CDR3 is TGTGCCTGGAGGCCGCGGCCGGCTAACTATGGCTACACCTTC. The full variable domain, rest sourced from reference TRBV30 and TRBJ1-2, is SQTIHQWPATLVQPVGSPLSLECTVEGTSNPNLYWYRQAAGRGLQLLFYSVGIGQISSEVPQNLSASRPQDRQFILSSKKLLLSDSGFYLCAWRPRPANYGYTFGSGTRLTVV.

The chain employs TRBV25-1 and TRBJ2-1; perhaps TRBD2 as D (5 bases). Germline CDR1 is MGHDK and CDR2 is SYGVNS. This CDR3 region has 14 residues. V was trimmed by 7 bases and J by 4 bases, leaving 14 bases between them. CDR3 amino acids: CASNTGSRYNEQFF. In nucleotides, the CDR3 is TGTGCCAGCAATACTGGGAGTAGGTACAATGAGCAGTTCTTC.

This CDR3 reads CASNPGKADNNEQFF. CDR3 coding DNA: TGTGCCAGCAACCCGGGGAAGGCCGACAACAATGAGCAGTTCTTC. V and J are TRBV5-6 and TRBJ2-1; perhaps TRBD2 as D (5 bases). CDR1 SGHDT and CDR2 YYEEEE come from the germline V gene. V was trimmed by 6 bases and J by 5 bases, leaving 18 bases between them. CDR3 length: 15 amino acids. The whole variable domain, remainder taken from reference TRBV5-6 and TRBJ2-1, is DAGVTQSPTHLIKTRGQQVTLRCSPKSGHDTVSWYQQALGQGPQFIFQYYEEEERQRGNFPDRFSGHQFPNYSSELNVNALLLGDSALYLCASNPGKADNNEQFFGPGTRLTVL.

This chain joins TRBV29-1 and TRBJ2-1, with 14 nucleotides matching TRBD2. V lost 3 bases and J lost 8; bases outside the gene matches: 3. CDR1 is SQVTM and CDR2 is ANQGSEA in the germline V gene. This CDR3 is 14 amino acids long. CDR3 loop: CSVDGTSGSHEQFF. Here the CDR3 DNA reads TGCAGCGTTGACGGGACTAGCGGGAGCCATGAGCAGTTCTTC.

The J gene is TRBJ1-2, the V gene TRBV19; D call uncertain. Trimming pared 2 bases from V and 4 bases from J, leaving 11 bases between. The CDR3 runs to 14 residues. The germline gives CDR1 LNHDA, CDR2 SQIVND (reference sequence). The CDR3 loop reads CASSITGVGYGYTF. The CDR3 region has the DNA TGTGCCAGTAGTATAACCGGGGTCGGCTATGGCTACACCTTC. Full variable domain (remainder filled in from reference TRBV19 and TRBJ1-2): DGGITQSPKYLFRKEGQNVTLSCEQNLNHDAMYWYRQDPGQGLRLIYYSQIVNDFQKGDIAEGYSVSREKKESFPLTVTSAQKNPTAFYLCASSITGVGYGYTFGSGTRLTVV.

The CDR3 reads CASSLGFQETQYF. The CDR3 DNA reads TGTGCCAGCAGCTTGGGGTTCCAAGAGACCCAGTACTTC. The V call is TRBV7-6, the J call TRBJ2-5; unclear D gene. Trimming stripped 3 bases from V and 1 base from J, with 6 bases between. CDR3 length equals 13 residues. Per the germline V gene, CDR1 is SGHVS and CDR2 is FNYEAQ.

This clone appeared a single time. V gene TRBV12-5 combines with J gene TRBJ1-2; D is possibly TRBD1 (6 bases). Germline lookup yields CDR1 LGHNT and CDR2 FRNRAP. The V end lost 0 bases, the J end lost 0 bases, and 11 bases lay between the germline ends. The CDR3 is 16 residues long. This CDR3 is CASGLVLGGANYGYTF. For the CDR3, the DNA is TGTGCTAGTGGTTTGGTACTAGGGGGAGCTAACTATGGCTACACCTTC.

The table lists this clone with a few counts. The chain carries TRBV29-1 and TRBJ1-4, with TRBD1 matching 7 bases. Trimming took 5 bases from V and 6 from J; bases not matched to a gene: 3. This CDR3 has 12 amino acids. CDR1 SQVTM and CDR2 ANQGSEA come from the germline V gene. The chain's CDR3 is CSVSGQDEKLFF. The CDR3 nucleotides are TGCAGCGTTTCTGGACAGGATGAAAAACTGTTTTTT.

J is TRBJ2-7 and V is TRBV6-5; a possible D gene is TRBD2 (5 bases). V lost 4 bases, J lost 6 bases, and 13 bases lay in between. CDR1 and CDR2 from the germline V gene are MNHEY and SVGAGI. The length of the CDR3 is 13 residues. The CDR3 region is CASSFGNTVEQYF. CDR3 nucleotides: TGTGCCAGCAGTTTCGGGAACACCGTCGAGCAGTACTTC.

V is TRBV15 and J is TRBJ1-6; D not certain. Per germline, CDR1 LNHNV and CDR2 YYDKDF (reference sequence). V was trimmed by 0 bases and J by 8 bases, leaving 8 bases between them. The CDR3 totals 14 residues. CDR3 in amino acids: CATSREFDDSPLHF. The CDR3 DNA sequence: TGTGCCACCAGCAGAGAGTTTGATGATTCACCCCTCCACTTT.

The chain combines TRBV11-2 with TRBJ2-3; TRBD2 might be the D (6 bases). CDR3 length: 16 amino acids. Trimming took off 2 bases at V and 2 bases at J, with 14 bases between the two ends. Germline V lookup: CDR1 SGHAT, CDR2 FQNNGV. Written as DNA, the CDR3 is TGTGCCAGCAGCTTACTGCTAGGAGGGGTCACAGATACGCAGTATTTT. This encodes CASSLLLGGVTDTQYF.

V gene TRBV15 combines with J gene TRBJ1-3; no definite D call. This CDR3 is 15 amino acids long. CDR1 LNHNV and CDR2 YYDKDF come from the germline V gene (reference sequence). V was shortened by 3 bases and J by 0 bases, with 9 bases between the two germline ends. The CDR3 region has the DNA TGTGCCACCAGCAGCCGGCCTTTCTCTGGAAACACCATATATTTT. Translating gives CATSSRPFSGNTIYF.

This clone has just one count. The rearrangement links TRBV27 to TRBJ2-1, with TRBD2 identical over 10 bases. This CDR3 is 14 amino acids long. J lost 8 bases, V lost 6 bases, and 7 bases had no gene match. CDR1 and CDR2 from the germline V gene are MNHEY and SMNVEV (reference sequence). CDR3 amino acids: CASRLAGGNYEQFF. The CDR3 DNA is TGTGCCAGCAGGTTAGCGGGAGGCAACTATGAGCAGTTCTTC.

In its sample, this clone was seen once. The chain carries TRBV7-2 and TRBJ2-5; D is perhaps TRBD1 or TRBD2 (5 bases each). The V end was cut by 5 bases, the J end by 1 base, with 17 bases between. The CDR3 runs 16 residues. Germline loops: CDR1 SGHTA, CDR2 FQGNSA. The CDR3 here is CASSTRVRGPQETQYF. CDR3 nucleotide sequence: TGTGCCAGCAGCACAAGAGTAAGGGGACCCCAAGAGACCCAGTACTTC.

The chain recombines TRBV5-1 with TRBJ2-5, with TRBD2 matching 11 bases. With V trimmed by 4 bases and J by 5 bases, 10 bases remained unmatched. This CDR3 region has 16 residues. Germline CDR1 SGHRS, CDR2 YFSETQ. This chain's CDR3 is CASSRTSGSRVETQYF. In DNA, the CDR3 is TGCGCCAGCAGCAGGACTAGCGGGTCCCGGGTGGAGACCCAGTACTTC.